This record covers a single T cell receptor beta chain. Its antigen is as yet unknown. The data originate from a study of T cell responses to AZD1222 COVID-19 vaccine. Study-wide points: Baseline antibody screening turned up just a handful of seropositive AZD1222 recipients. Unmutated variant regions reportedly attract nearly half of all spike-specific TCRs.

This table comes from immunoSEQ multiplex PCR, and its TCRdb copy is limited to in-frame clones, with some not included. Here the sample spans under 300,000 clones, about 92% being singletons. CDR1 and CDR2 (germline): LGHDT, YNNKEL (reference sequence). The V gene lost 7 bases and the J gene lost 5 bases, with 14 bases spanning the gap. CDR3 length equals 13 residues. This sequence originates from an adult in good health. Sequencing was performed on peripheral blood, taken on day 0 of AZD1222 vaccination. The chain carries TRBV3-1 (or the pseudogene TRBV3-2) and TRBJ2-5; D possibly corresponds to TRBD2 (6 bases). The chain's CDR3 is CASMQRVMETQYF. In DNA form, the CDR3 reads TGTGCCAGCATGCAGCGGGTCATGGAGACCCAGTACTTC.